This T cell receptor beta chain stems from a study of PD-1 and CTLA-4 blockade in melanoma (dated by TCRdb to the early 2020s). For the study in its entirety: In patients with melanoma, the researchers looked at the effects of CTLA-4 blockade versus PD-1 blockade on the CD8 T cell response that was melanoma-reactive.

As for this clone: The antigen it recognizes is unknown. No base quality values were provided; no much bigger clone lies one nucleotide off.

Library preparation employed the immunoSEQ multiplex PCR assay. Entries here come from immuneACCESS through TCRdb and include only in-frame sequences with V and J called. Some clones fail to appear in such tables; in the studies checked, an unresolved V gene covers under half of the shortfall, and the cause of the remainder is unknown. This sample gives about 32,000 clones in total; roughly 90% of them show up just once. Roughly 6.8% of the sample lies in the top ten. The CDR3 sequence holds 16 residues, the cysteine and phenylalanine included. The read is trimmed to its CDR3 DNA, 48 bases read in frame from base 1. CDR1 is given as SGHTA and CDR2 as FQGNSA, both from the germline V gene. V and J are trimmed by 1 base and 6 bases, and the gene matches miss 7 bases of the junction.

The receptor chain draws on TRBV7-2 and TRBJ2-1, with 9 junctional bases fitting TRBD1. The sample was CD8+ T cells from peripheral blood, taken from a patient given anti-PD-1 treatment. The receptor was isolated from a human donor with melanoma. The encoded CDR3 is CASSLGGTGILNEQFF. The nucleotide sequence is TGTGCCAGCAGCTTAGGAGGGACAGGGATACTCAATGAGCAGTTCTTC.